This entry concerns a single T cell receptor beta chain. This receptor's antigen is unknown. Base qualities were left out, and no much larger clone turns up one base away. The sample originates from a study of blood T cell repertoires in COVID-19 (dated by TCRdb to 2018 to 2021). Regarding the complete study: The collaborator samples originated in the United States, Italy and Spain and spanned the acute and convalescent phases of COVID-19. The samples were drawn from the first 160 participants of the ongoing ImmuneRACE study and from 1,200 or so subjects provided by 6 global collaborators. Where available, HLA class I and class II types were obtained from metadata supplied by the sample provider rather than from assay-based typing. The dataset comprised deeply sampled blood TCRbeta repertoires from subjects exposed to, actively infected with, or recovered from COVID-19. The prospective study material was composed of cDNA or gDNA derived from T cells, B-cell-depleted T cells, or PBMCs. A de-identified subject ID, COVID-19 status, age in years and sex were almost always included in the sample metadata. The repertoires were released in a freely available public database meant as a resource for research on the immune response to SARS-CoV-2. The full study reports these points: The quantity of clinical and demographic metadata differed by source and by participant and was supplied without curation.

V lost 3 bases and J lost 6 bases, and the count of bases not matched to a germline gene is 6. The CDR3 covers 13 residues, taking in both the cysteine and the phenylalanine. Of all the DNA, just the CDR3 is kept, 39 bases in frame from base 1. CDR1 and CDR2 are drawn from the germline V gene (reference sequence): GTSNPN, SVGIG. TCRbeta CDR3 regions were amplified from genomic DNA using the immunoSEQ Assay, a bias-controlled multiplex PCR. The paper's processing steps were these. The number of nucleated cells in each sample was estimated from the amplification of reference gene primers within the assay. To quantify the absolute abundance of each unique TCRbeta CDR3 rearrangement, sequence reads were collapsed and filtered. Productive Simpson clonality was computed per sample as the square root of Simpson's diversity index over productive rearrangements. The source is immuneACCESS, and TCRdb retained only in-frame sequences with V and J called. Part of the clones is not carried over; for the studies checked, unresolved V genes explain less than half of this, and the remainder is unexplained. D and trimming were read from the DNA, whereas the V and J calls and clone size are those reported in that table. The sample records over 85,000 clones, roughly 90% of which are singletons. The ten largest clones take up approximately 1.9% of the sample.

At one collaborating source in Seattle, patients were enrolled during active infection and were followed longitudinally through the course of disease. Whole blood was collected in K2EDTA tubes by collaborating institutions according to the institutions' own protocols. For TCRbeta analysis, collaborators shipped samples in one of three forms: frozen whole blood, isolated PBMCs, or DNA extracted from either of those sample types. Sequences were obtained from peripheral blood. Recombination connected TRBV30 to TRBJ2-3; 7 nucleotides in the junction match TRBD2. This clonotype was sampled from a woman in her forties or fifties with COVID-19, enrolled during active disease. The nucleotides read TGTGCCTGGAGAGATCCCGGGAGGGATACGCAGTATTTT. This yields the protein CAWRDPGRDTQYF.